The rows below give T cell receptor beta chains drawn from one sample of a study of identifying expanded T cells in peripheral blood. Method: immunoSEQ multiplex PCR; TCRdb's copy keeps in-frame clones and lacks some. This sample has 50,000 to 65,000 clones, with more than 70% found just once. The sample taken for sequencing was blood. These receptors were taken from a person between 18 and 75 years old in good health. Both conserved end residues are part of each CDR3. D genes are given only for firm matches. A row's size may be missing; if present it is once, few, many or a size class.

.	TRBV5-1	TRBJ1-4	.	CASSLQGNNEKLFF	TGCGCCAGCAGCTTACAGGGAAATAATGAAAAACTGTTTTTT
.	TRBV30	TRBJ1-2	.	CAWSVTRQRPVYGYTF	TGTGCCTGGAGTGTAACAAGGCAGCGCCCCGTCTATGGCTACACCTTC
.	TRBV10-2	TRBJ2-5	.	CASSAGDIQETQYF	TGCGCCAGCAGCGCAGGGGATATCCAAGAGACCCAGTACTTC
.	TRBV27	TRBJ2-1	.	CASSGWGAQSEQFF	TGTGCCAGCAGTGGCTGGGGGGCCCAGTCGGAGCAGTTCTTC
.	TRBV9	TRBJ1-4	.	CASSPNPLNEKLFF	TGTGCCAGCAGCCCCAACCCCCTTAATGAAAAACTGTTTTTT
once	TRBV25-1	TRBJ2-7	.	CASSEIRGDEQYF	TGTGCCAGCAGTGAAATCAGAGGGGACGAGCAGTACTTC
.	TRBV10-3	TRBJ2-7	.	CAIAASGTLYEQYF	TGTGCCATCGCAGCCTCCGGGACACTCTACGAGCAGTACTTC
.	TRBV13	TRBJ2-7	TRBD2	CASSSQGLAGEGAYEQYF	TGTGCCAGCAGCTCCCAGGGACTAGCGGGAGAAGGGGCCTACGAGCAGTACTTC
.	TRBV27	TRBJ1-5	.	CASSLQGEGQPQHF	TGTGCCAGCAGTTTACAAGGGGAGGGTCAGCCCCAGCATTTT
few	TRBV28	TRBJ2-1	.	CASSKVYNEQFF	TGTGCCAGCAGTAAGGTGTACAATGAGCAGTTCTTC
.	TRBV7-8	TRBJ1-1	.	CASSPEPDMNTEAFF	TGTGCCAGCAGCCCCGAACCAGACATGAACACTGAAGCTTTCTTT
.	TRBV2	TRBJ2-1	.	CASRRGYNEQFF	TGTGCCAGCAGGAGGGGTTACAATGAGCAGTTCTTC
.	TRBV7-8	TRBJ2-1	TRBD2	CASSSRDYHEQFF	TGTGCCAGCAGCTCCCGGGACTATCATGAGCAGTTCTTC
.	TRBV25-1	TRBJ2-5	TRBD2	CASSELPSGRQETQYF	TGTGCCAGCAGTGAATTACCTAGCGGGCGCCAAGAGACCCAGTACTTC
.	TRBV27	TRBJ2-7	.	CASSLYSTYEQYF	TGTGCCAGCAGTTTATATTCCACGTACGAGCAGTACTTC
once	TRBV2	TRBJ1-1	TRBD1	CASSEVSGTGGRRTEAFF	TGTGCCAGCAGTGAAGTTTCCGGGACAGGGGGACGTCGGACTGAAGCTTTCTTT
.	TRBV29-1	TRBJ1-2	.	CSVPRPAHDGYTF	TGCAGCGTCCCCCGCCCTGCCCATGATGGCTACACCTTC
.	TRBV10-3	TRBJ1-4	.	CAISEGATNEKLFF	TGTGCCATCAGTGAGGGGGCAACTAATGAAAAACTGTTTTTT
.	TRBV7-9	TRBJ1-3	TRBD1	CASGQTGAGNTIYF	TGTGCCAGCGGACAGACAGGGGCTGGAAACACCATATATTTT
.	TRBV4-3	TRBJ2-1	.	CASSQVTGGLYNEQFF	TGCGCCAGCAGCCAAGTAACGGGGGGCCTTTACAATGAGCAGTTCTTC
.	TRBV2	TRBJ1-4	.	CASRVEEVNEKLFF	TGTGCCAGCAGAGTAGAGGAAGTAAATGAAAAACTGTTTTTT
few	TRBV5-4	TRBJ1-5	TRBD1	CASSEGQNQPQHF	TGTGCCAGCAGCGAGGGACAGAATCAGCCCCAGCATTTT